These T cell receptor beta chains were read from a single sample in a study of blood T cell repertoires in COVID-19. Sequencing was performed with immunoSEQ multiplex PCR; in TCRdb, only in-frame clones are kept and a portion is missing. The repertoire holds 490,000 or so clones, with less than 90% as singletons. Sequenced material: PBMCs or T cells enriched from blood (not recorded which). These receptors were taken from a woman aged 55-69 years who had recovered from COVID-19. Each CDR3 is given with its conserved first and last residue. The D gene is left open where the match is weak. Only some rows state a clone size, as once, few, many or a class for expanded clones.

J gene	CDR3 length	V gene	D gene	clone size	CDR3 protein	CDR3 DNA
TRBJ1-3	14	TRBV14	.	.	CASSLHLSGNTIYF	TGTGCCAGCAGCTTACACCTCTCTGGAAACACCATATATTTT
TRBJ2-1	16	TRBV18	TRBD2	.	CASSRSGTIAYNEQFF	TGTGCCAGCTCACGATCTGGGACTATTGCTTACAATGAGCAGTTCTTC
TRBJ2-5	11	TRBV3-1/TRBV3-2	.	once	CASSLSETQYF	TGTGCCAGCAGCCTGTCGGAGACCCAGTACTTC
TRBJ2-7	13	TRBV30	.	.	CAGGRGGNYEQYF	TGTGCCGGGGGAAGGGGGGGGAACTACGAGCAGTACTTC
TRBJ1-5	14	TRBV5-8	TRBD1	once	CASSLARGVRAQHF	TGTGCCAGCAGCTTGGCCAGGGGGGTGAGGGCCCAGCATTTT
TRBJ1-6	19	TRBV15	.	.	CATSGSPLIYDSYNSPLHF	TGTGCCACCAGCGGGAGCCCCCTTATATATGACTCCTATAATTCACCCCTCCACTTT
TRBJ1-4	14	TRBV28	TRBD1	.	CASLGGTGVEKLFF	TGTGCCAGCCTAGGAGGGACAGGGGTTGAAAAACTGTTTTTT
TRBJ1-2	14	TRBV2	TRBD1	.	CASSYQDRDRGYTF	TGTGCCAGCAGTTACCAGGACAGGGACCGAGGCTACACCTTC
TRBJ1-6	15	TRBV6-1	TRBD1	.	CASSEKQGSNSPLHF	TGTGCCAGCAGTGAAAAACAGGGGAGTAATTCACCCCTCCACTTT
TRBJ1-2	16	TRBV11-2	TRBD1	.	CASSRDRVAHNYGYTF	TGTGCCAGCAGCCGGGACAGGGTAGCCCATAACTATGGCTACACCTTC
TRBJ2-1	14	TRBV19	TRBD1	.	CASTRTGPYNEQFF	TGTGCCAGTACCCGGACAGGACCCTACAATGAGCAGTTCTTC
TRBJ2-5	14	TRBV10-3	TRBD1	few	CAISELQGGETQYF	TGTGCCATCAGTGAATTACAGGGGGGAGAGACCCAGTACTTC
TRBJ1-3	15	TRBV13	.	many	CASSLTGNSGNTIYF	TGTGCCAGCAGCTTAACGGGGAACTCTGGAAACACCATATATTTT
TRBJ1-1	15	TRBV10-3	.	.	CAISEPKGANTEAFF	TGTGCCATCAGTGAGCCCAAAGGGGCGAACACTGAAGCTTTCTTT
TRBJ1-2	16	TRBV9	.	.	CASSSRQAYSNYGYTF	TGTGCCAGCAGCTCGCGACAGGCCTATTCTAACTATGGCTACACCTTC
TRBJ2-5	14	TRBV5-4	.	.	CASSFSSQKETQYF	TGTGCCAGCAGCTTTTCAAGCCAAAAGGAGACCCAGTACTTC
TRBJ1-4	14	TRBV13	.	.	CASSLRVTNEKLFF	TGTGCCAGCAGCCTCAGGGTTACTAATGAAAAACTGTTTTTT
TRBJ1-1	15	TRBV18	.	.	CASSQGSTVDTEAFF	TGTGCCAGCTCACAAGGGAGTACCGTCGACACTGAAGCTTTCTTT
TRBJ2-3	15	TRBV4-1	TRBD1	.	CASRITGGLADTQYF	TGCGCCAGCCGGATAACAGGGGGCTTGGCAGATACGCAGTATTTT
TRBJ2-3	12	TRBV9	.	.	CASSVALDTQYF	TGTGCCAGCAGCGTAGCCCTGGATACGCAGTATTTT
TRBJ1-3	14	TRBV29-1	TRBD1	.	CSVEGTGRRNTIYF	TGCAGCGTTGAAGGGACAGGAAGACGAAACACCATATATTTT
TRBJ1-2	15	TRBV6-4	TRBD1	.	CASGRTGAVRYGYTF	TGTGCCAGCGGCAGGACAGGGGCCGTCAGGTATGGCTACACCTTC
TRBJ1-3	14	TRBV5-1	.	.	CASSLTGTGNTIYF	TGCGCCAGCAGCCTGACAGGAACTGGAAACACCATATATTTT
TRBJ1-3	12	TRBV30	.	.	CAWTPARDTIYF	TGTGCCTGGACGCCCGCCCGGGACACCATATATTTT
TRBJ2-2	16	TRBV19	.	.	CASSIASQGWGGELFF	TGTGCCAGTAGTATAGCGAGCCAGGGATGGGGCGGGGAGCTGTTTTTT
TRBJ1-6	14	TRBV9	.	few	CASSPGGGRSPLHF	TGTGCCAGCAGCCCTGGGGGGGGACGCTCACCCCTCCACTTT
TRBJ2-5	15	TRBV7-7	.	.	CASSLAYGQQETQYF	TGTGCTAGCAGCTTAGCTTATGGCCAGCAAGAGACCCAGTACTTC
TRBJ1-3	15	TRBV9	TRBD1	.	CASSATGESGNTIYF	TGTGCCAGCAGCGCGACAGGGGAATCGGGAAACACCATATATTTT
TRBJ1-6	16	TRBV25-1	.	.	CASSAGQGLVGSPLHF	TGTGCCAGCAGCGCAGGGCAGGGCCTGGTGGGATCACCCCTCCACTTT
TRBJ1-6	14	TRBV7-2	.	.	CASTVGVQNSPLHF	TGTGCCAGCACGGTCGGGGTTCAGAATTCACCCCTCCACTTT
TRBJ1-5	14	TRBV19	.	once	CASVGVYSNQPQHF	TGTGCCTCTGTCGGGGTCTATAGCAATCAGCCCCAGCATTTT
TRBJ1-3	15	TRBV11-2	.	.	CASSHGQSSGNTIYF	TGTGCCAGCAGCCATGGACAGAGCTCTGGAAACACCATATATTTT
TRBJ2-2	14	TRBV3-1/TRBV3-2	.	.	CASSTAGGPGELFF	TGTGCCAGCAGCACAGCCGGGGGGCCGGGGGAGCTGTTTTTT
TRBJ2-1	15	TRBV9	TRBD1	.	CASSVTGGSYNEQFF	TGTGCCAGCAGCGTAACAGGGGGCTCCTACAATGAGCAGTTCTTC
TRBJ1-2	11	TRBV20-1	.	.	CSARALRGYTF	TGCAGTGCTAGAGCTTTGCGTGGCTACACCTTC
TRBJ2-5	16	TRBV15	TRBD1	.	CATSGDRVHFQETQYF	TGTGCCACCAGCGGGGACAGGGTGCACTTCCAAGAGACCCAGTACTTC
TRBJ1-1	13	TRBV2	TRBD1	.	CASRTGMNTEAFF	TGTGCCAGCAGGACAGGGATGAACACTGAAGCTTTCTTT
TRBJ1-1	14	TRBV4-1	.	.	CASSQGQGNTEAFF	TGCGCCAGCAGCCAAGGCCAGGGTAACACTGAAGCTTTCTTT
TRBJ1-5	14	TRBV6-5	TRBD1	.	CASGDRPQGQPQHF	TGTGCCAGTGGGGACAGGCCCCAGGGTCAGCCCCAGCATTTT
TRBJ2-7	13	TRBV7-8	.	.	CASRFSDGREQYF	TGTGCCAGCAGATTCTCAGATGGGAGGGAGCAGTACTTC
TRBJ2-6	15	TRBV5-8	TRBD2	.	CAGGRGTPGANVLTF	TGTGCCGGTGGGAGGGGAACTCCCGGGGCCAACGTCCTGACTTTC
TRBJ2-1	16	TRBV11-2	.	few	CASSSRAGPPGNEQFF	TGTGCCAGCAGCTCGCGTGCGGGCCCCCCGGGCAATGAGCAGTTCTTC
TRBJ1-1	11	TRBV11-2	.	.	CASSLGGGAFF	TGTGCCAGCAGCTTGGGAGGGGGAGCTTTCTTT
TRBJ2-1	15	TRBV5-1	.	.	CASSPGTPSYNEQFF	TGCGCCAGCAGCCCCGGGACTCCATCCTACAATGAGCAGTTCTTC
TRBJ2-1	14	TRBV6-5	.	.	CASRGGRGYNEQFF	TGTGCCAGTAGAGGAGGGCGAGGGTACAATGAGCAGTTCTTC
TRBJ2-1	14	TRBV7-9	.	.	CASSRSPSYNEQFF	TGTGCCAGCAGCCGTAGCCCCTCCTACAATGAGCAGTTCTTC
TRBJ2-3	16	TRBV2	TRBD2	few	CASSRTSGGAEDTQYF	TGTGCCAGCAGTAGGACTAGCGGGGGGGCAGAGGATACGCAGTATTTT
TRBJ2-3	16	TRBV9	.	.	CASSVTSGVFTDTQYF	TGTGCCAGCAGCGTGACGTCGGGGGTTTTCACAGATACGCAGTATTTT
TRBJ2-2	16	TRBV10-2	TRBD2	.	CASSEGGLGYAGELFF	TGCGCCAGCAGTGAGGGGGGACTAGGGTACGCCGGGGAGCTGTTTTTT
TRBJ1-3	17	TRBV27	TRBD1	once	CASSAEPGTGAGNTIYF	TGTGCCAGCAGTGCTGAACCGGGGACAGGCGCTGGAAACACCATATATTTT
TRBJ1-2	17	TRBV30	TRBD1	.	CAWSAGTGKAANYGYTF	TGTGCCTGGAGTGCCGGGACAGGAAAAGCAGCTAACTATGGCTACACCTTC
TRBJ2-1	14	TRBV7-9	TRBD1	.	CASSLRAGGNEQFF	TGTGCCAGCAGCTTGAGGGCAGGGGGCAATGAGCAGTTCTTC